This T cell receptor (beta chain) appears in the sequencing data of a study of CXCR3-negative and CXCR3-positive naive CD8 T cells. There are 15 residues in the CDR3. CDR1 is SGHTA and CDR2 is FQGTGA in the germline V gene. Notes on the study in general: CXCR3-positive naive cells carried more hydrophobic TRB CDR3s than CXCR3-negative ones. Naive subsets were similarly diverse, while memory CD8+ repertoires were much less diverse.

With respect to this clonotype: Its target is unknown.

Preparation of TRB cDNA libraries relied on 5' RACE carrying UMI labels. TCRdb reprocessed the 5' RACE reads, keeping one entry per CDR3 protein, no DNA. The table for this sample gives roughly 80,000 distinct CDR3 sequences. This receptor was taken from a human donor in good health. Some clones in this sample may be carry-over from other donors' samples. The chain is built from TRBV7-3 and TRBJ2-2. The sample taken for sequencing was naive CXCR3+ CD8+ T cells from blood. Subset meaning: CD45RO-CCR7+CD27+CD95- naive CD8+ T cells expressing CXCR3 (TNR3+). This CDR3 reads CASSAGVVLTGELFF.